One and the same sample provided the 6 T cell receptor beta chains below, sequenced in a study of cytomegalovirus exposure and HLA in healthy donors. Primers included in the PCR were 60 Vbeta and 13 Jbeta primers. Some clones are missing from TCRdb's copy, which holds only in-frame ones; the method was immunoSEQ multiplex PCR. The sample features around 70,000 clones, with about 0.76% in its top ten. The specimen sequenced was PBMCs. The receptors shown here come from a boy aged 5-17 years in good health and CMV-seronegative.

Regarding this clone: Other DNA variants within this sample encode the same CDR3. The CDR3 DNA reads as TGCGCCAGCAGCCAAGACCAACTAGCGGGAGGGATGGAGAGTGAGCAGTTCTTC. This translates into CASSQDQLAGGMESEQFF. The chain uses TRBV4-1 and TRBJ2-1; 13 bases are a match to TRBD2. In germline, CDR1 is MGHRA, CDR2 YSYEKL. The CDR3 has 18 residues. The V gene end was trimmed by 0 bases and the J gene end by 9 bases; junction bases not matched to a gene: 11.

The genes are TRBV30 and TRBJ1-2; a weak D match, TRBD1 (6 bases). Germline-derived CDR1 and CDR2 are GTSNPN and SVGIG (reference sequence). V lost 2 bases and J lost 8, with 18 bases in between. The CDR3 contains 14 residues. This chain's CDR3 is CAWSQMTGVWGYTF. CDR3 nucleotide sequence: TGTGCCTGGAGTCAGATGACAGGTGTATGGGGCTACACCTTC.

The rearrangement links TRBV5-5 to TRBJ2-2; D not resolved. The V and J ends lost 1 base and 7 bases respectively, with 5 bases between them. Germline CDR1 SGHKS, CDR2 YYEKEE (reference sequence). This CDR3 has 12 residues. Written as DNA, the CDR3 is TGTGCCAGCAGCTTGTATTTCGGGGAGCTGTTTTTT. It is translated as CASSLYFGELFF.

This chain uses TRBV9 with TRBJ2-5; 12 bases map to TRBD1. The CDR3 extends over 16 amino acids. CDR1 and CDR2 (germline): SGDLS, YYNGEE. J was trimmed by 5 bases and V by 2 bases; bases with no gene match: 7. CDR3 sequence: CASSVAGTGGFETQYF. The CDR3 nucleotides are TGTGCCAGCAGCGTGGCCGGGACAGGGGGCTTTGAGACCCAGTACTTC.

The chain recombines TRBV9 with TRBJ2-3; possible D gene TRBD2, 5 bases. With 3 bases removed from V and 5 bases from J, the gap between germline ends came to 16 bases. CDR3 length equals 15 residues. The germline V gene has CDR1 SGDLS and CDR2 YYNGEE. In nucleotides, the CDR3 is TGTGCCAGCAGCGAATTGGGGAGTGGTAGAGATACGCAGTATTTT. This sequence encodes CASSELGSGRDTQYF.

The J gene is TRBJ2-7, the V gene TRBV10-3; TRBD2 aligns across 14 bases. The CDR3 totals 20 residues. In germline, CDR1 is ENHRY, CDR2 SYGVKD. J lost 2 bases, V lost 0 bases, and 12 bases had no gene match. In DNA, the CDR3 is TGTGCCATCAGTGAGTCCTCCGGGACTAGCGGGGGCTATCCCCCCTACGAGCAGTACTTC. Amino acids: CAISESSGTSGGYPPYEQYF.